This T cell receptor beta chain was captured in a study of shared clonotypes between healthy human individuals. General study results and limits: Larger richness was generally estimated for naive than memory subsets.

In regard to this clone: What it binds is not known.

CD4+ cells underwent separation, giving CD45RA+ naive and CD45RA-negative memory subsets. Sequencing was at deep level. In the study's own analysis: For the immunoSEQ data, sequences were junction-only without quality scores, so filtering differed. Produced via immunoSEQ multiplex PCR; TCRdb's table is partial and in-frame only. The V and J calls and clone size come from that table; D and trimming were worked out from the DNA. The sample holds over a million clones, roughly 96% seen once. The CDR3 is 18 amino acids. Looked up from germline, CDR1 is SGHNT and CDR2 is YYREEE (reference sequence). The trim removed 6 bases at V and 2 bases at J, leaving 17 bases unmatched.

The gene calls are TRBV5-4 and TRBJ2-5; TRBD2 aligns across 9 bases. The sample was naive CD4+ T cells sorted from blood. The subset: CD45RA+ positively selected. The source is a man aged 25 to 40 in good health. The CDR3 loop is CASTASKAGGPGQETQYF. The DNA for the CDR3 is TGTGCCAGCACCGCTAGCAAGGCGGGAGGGCCGGGGCAAGAGACCCAGTACTTC.